The 18 T cell receptor beta chains below were found in one sample sequenced in a study of blood T cell repertoires in COVID-19. Assay used: immunoSEQ multiplex PCR; TCRdb lists only in-frame clones, some missing. Among 150,000 to 200,000 clones listed, 85% were seen once. Sequenced: peripheral blood. These receptors originate from a human donor with acute or convalescent COVID-19. The donor label of this sample is uncertain.

The chain recombines TRBV5-8 with TRBJ1-6, with TRBD1 as a possible D gene (5 bases). V shed 2 bases and J shed 9 bases, with 18 bases lying between them. Germline V CDR1 and CDR2: SGHTS, YDEGEE. The CDR3 length is 16 residues. CDR3 bases: TGTGCCAGCAGCTTTGGGGGGAATTATAGGGCTTCACCCCTCCACTTT. This encodes CASSFGGNYRASPLHF.

The count of this clone is one. The chain links TRBV6-5 to TRBJ1-5; D gene ambiguous. CDR1 is MNHEY, CDR2 SVGAGI, per germline. Trimming took 5 bases from V and 4 from J, leaving 12 bases between them. The CDR3 is 14 residues long. The CDR3 nucleotides read TGTGCCAGCAGTCTTACTCCGGGGAATCAGCCCCAGCATTTT. Its translation: CASSLTPGNQPQHF.

The rearrangement uses TRBV4-2 and TRBJ1-6, with 9 bases fitting TRBD1. The V gene end was trimmed by 0 bases and the J gene end by 7 bases; junction bases not matched to a gene: 7. The CDR3 sequence is 17 residues long. The germline V gene encodes CDR1 LGHNA and CDR2 YNFKEQ. CDR3 sequence reads: CASSQDYPGQGNSPLHF. The CDR3 DNA reads as TGTGCCAGCAGCCAAGATTATCCGGGACAGGGCAATTCACCCCTCCACTTT.

This sequence joins TRBV19 and TRBJ1-2; D perhaps matches TRBD1 (6 bases). The CDR3 is 17 residues long. Trimming left V 3 bases short and J 6 bases short, with 23 bases between. CDR1 and CDR2 from the germline V gene are LNHDA and SQIVND (reference sequence). CDR3 nucleotide sequence: TGTGCCAGTAGTATCGGTGGCAGGGGTTTGGTCTATAATGGCTACACCTTC. This sequence encodes CASSIGGRGLVYNGYTF.

Only one count was recorded for this clone. The chain links TRBV5-5 to TRBJ1-5; no reliable D call. Trimming took 0 bases from V and 4 from J, leaving 20 bases between them. The CDR3 contains 18 residues. Germline V gene lookup returns CDR1 SGHKS and CDR2 YYEKEE (reference sequence). CDR3 residues: CASSLAGRKPTGNQPQHF. The CDR3 DNA follows: TGTGCCAGCAGCTTGGCCGGCCGGAAACCAACGGGAAATCAGCCCCAGCATTTT. Full variable domain (rest looked up from reference TRBV5-5 and TRBJ1-5): DAGVTQSPTHLIKTRGQQVTLRCSPISGHKSVSWYQQVLGQGPQFIFQYYEKEERGRGNFPDRFSARQFPNYSSELNVNALLLGDSALYLCASSLAGRKPTGNQPQHFGDGTRLSIL.

The J gene is TRBJ1-1, the V gene TRBV4-2, with 7 bases matching TRBD1. CDR3 size: 15 residues. Germline CDR1 reads LGHNA; CDR2 reads YNFKEQ. Unmatched junction bases numbered 7, after V lost 0 bases and J lost 6 bases. Here the CDR3 reads CASSQEQGQAAEAFF. Here the CDR3 DNA reads TGTGCCAGCAGCCAAGAGCAAGGACAGGCAGCTGAAGCTTTCTTT.

V gene TRBV12-3 or TRBV12-4 combines with J gene TRBJ1-4; 7 nucleotides line up with TRBD1. V lost 6 bases to trimming and J lost 8 bases; unmatched junction nucleotides: 6. The length of the CDR3 is 13 residues. The CDR3 nucleotides read TGTGCCAGCAGAGTAGGGGGCAACGAAAAACTGTTTTTT. Translating it yields CASRVGGNEKLFF.

This clone was counted a few times. V gene TRBV10-3 combines with J gene TRBJ1-3; tentative D call: TRBD1 (6 bases). Looked up from germline, CDR1 is ENHRY and CDR2 is SYGVKD. The V and J ends lost 2 bases and 1 base respectively, with 18 bases between them. The CDR3 has 18 residues. Here the CDR3 DNA reads TGTGCCATCAGTGAGACCCTTCAGGGGAAGCTTTCTGGAAACACCATATATTTT. Protein product: CAISETLQGKLSGNTIYF.

The genes are TRBV30 and TRBJ1-4, with D maybe TRBD1 (5 bases). V shed 3 bases and J shed 4 bases, with 18 bases lying between them. The CDR3 extends over 16 amino acids. Germline V gene lookup returns CDR1 GTSNPN and CDR2 SVGIG (reference sequence). CDR3 coding DNA: TGTGCCTGGAGGGGGGGGACGGACCTTTTTAATGAAAAACTGTTTTTT. Translating gives CAWRGGTDLFNEKLFF.

By sample share, this clone is medium-sized. The rearrangement uses TRBV19 and TRBJ1-5; 9 positions agree with TRBD1. The CDR3 spans 16 residues. Germline V gives CDR1 LNHDA, CDR2 SQIVND (reference sequence). The V gene end was trimmed by 3 bases and the J gene end by 3 bases; junction bases not matched to a gene: 6. The CDR3 DNA follows: TGTGCCAGTAGTATCCCGGGACAGGGATCCAATCAGCCCCAGCATTTT. It translates to CASSIPGQGSNQPQHF.

The V gene is TRBV5-1, the J gene TRBJ1-4; 7 positions agree with TRBD1. CDR3 length: 14 residues. J was trimmed by 8 bases and V by 3 bases; bases with no gene match: 7. From germline, CDR1 is SGHRS and CDR2 YFSETQ. This chain's CDR3 is CASSSRDSGEKLFF. The CDR3 bases are TGCGCCAGCAGCTCCCGGGACAGTGGAGAAAAACTGTTTTTT. The full variable domain, its missing parts supplied by reference TRBV5-1 and TRBJ1-4, is KAGVTQTPRYLIKTRGQQVTLSCSPISGHRSVSWYQQTPGQGLQFLFEYFSETQRNKGNFPGRFSGRQFSNSRSEMNVSTLELGDSALYLCASSSRDSGEKLFFGSGTQLSVL.

The V and J genes are TRBV7-9 and TRBJ2-7; 7 bases are shared with TRBD1. This CDR3 has 12 amino acids. After removal of 5 bases from V and 7 bases from J, the junction contained 5 bases not matched to a gene. From germline, CDR1 is SEHNR and CDR2 FQNEAQ (reference sequence). CDR3 residues: CASSPTGIEQYF. In DNA form, the CDR3 reads TGTGCCAGCAGCCCGACAGGGATTGAGCAGTACTTC.

The chain joins TRBV5-6 to TRBJ1-2; the D is unclear. This CDR3 has 13 amino acids. The germline gives CDR1 SGHDT, CDR2 YYEEEE. Trimming pared 0 bases from V and 8 bases from J, leaving 11 bases between. The CDR3 spells CASSLGKPGGYTF. The CDR3 region has the DNA TGTGCCAGCAGCTTGGGGAAACCGGGAGGCTACACCTTC.

V usage is TRBV28 and J usage is TRBJ2-7; the match to TRBD2 covers 8 bases. This CDR3 contains 14 residues. Germline V gene sequence: CDR1 MDHEN, CDR2 SYDVKM. The V segment lost 5 bases and the J segment 3 bases; nucleotides outside the gene matches: 6. The CDR3 is CASSPAGRDYEQYF. CDR3 nucleotide sequence: TGTGCCAGCAGTCCCGCCGGGAGGGACTACGAGCAGTACTTC.

V is TRBV7-8 and J is TRBJ1-2, with a weak D call TRBD1 (5 bases). CDR3 length: 17 amino acids. The germline CDR1 and CDR2 sequences are SGHVS and FQNEAQ. V lost 5 bases and J lost 0, with 19 bases in between. The CDR3 region is CASSRITTRTTNYGYTF. The CDR3 nucleotides are TGTGCCAGCAGCCGTATTACCACCAGGACAACTAACTATGGCTACACCTTC.

The genes are TRBV24-1 and TRBJ2-1; D is perhaps TRBD2 (7 bases). Germline V gene sequence: CDR1 KGHDR, CDR2 SFDVKD. V was shortened by 3 bases and J by 5 bases, with 16 bases between the two germline ends. This CDR3 is built from 16 residues. The CDR3 region is CATSDNYGGAHNEQFF. The CDR3 DNA is TGTGCCACCAGTGATAATTATGGGGGGGCCCACAATGAGCAGTTCTTC.

The CDR3 DNA is TGTGCCTGGAGTGTAAATAGAATTGGCACTGAAGCTTTCTTT. It yields the protein CAWSVNRIGTEAFF. The V gene is TRBV30, the J gene TRBJ1-1; D gene ambiguous. The CDR3 consists of 14 residues. Germline values: CDR1 GTSNPN, CDR2 SVGIG (reference sequence). Trimming shortened V by 0 bases and J by 4 bases, and 12 bases separated the two germline ends.

CDR3 protein: CAWKQGNTGELFF. CDR3 DNA: TGTGCCTGGAAACAGGGAAACACCGGGGAGCTGTTTTTT. The V call is TRBV30, the J call TRBJ2-2, with a tentative D call TRBD1 (6 bases). Germline loops: CDR1 GTSNPN, CDR2 SVGIG (reference sequence). V lost 4 bases to trimming and J lost 2 bases, with 8 bases between them. CDR3 length equals 13 residues.